These T cell receptor beta chains were read from a single sample in a study of beta chain features in type 1 diabetes. Clones were sequenced by immunoSEQ multiplex PCR, and TCRdb holds only the in-frame ones, with some missing. The sample yields hundreds of thousands of clones, 15% seen once. Sequencing input: naive CD4+ T cells from blood. These receptors were taken from a man in his late teens or twenties in good health. CDR3s include the opening cysteine and the closing phenylalanine or tryptophan. A D gene is named only where the DNA matches it firmly. Clone size is given for some rows only: seen once, a few or many times, or a class if the clone is expanded.

abundance: few; j_gene: TRBJ2-7; d_gene: .; v_gene: TRBV5-5; CDR3aa: CASSLAGGLYEQYF; CDR3nt: TGTGCCAGCAGCTTGGCAGGAGGTCTCTACGAGCAGTACTTC
abundance: .; j_gene: TRBJ1-3; d_gene: .; v_gene: TRBV5-4; CDR3aa: CASSLATASGNTIYF; CDR3nt: TGTGCCAGCAGCTTGGCCACAGCCTCTGGAAACACCATATATTTT
abundance: few; j_gene: TRBJ1-5; d_gene: .; v_gene: TRBV7-2; CDR3aa: CASSLNRPYSNQPQHF; CDR3nt: TGTGCCAGCAGCTTAAACAGGCCCTATAGCAATCAGCCCCAGCATTTT
abundance: few; j_gene: TRBJ2-7; d_gene: TRBD1; v_gene: TRBV9; CDR3aa: CASSPWTGGEQYF; CDR3nt: TGTGCCAGCAGCCCTTGGACAGGGGGTGAGCAGTACTTC
abundance: few; j_gene: TRBJ2-7; d_gene: TRBD1; v_gene: TRBV7-2; CDR3aa: CASSRGHEQYF; CDR3nt: TGTGCCAGCAGTAGGGGGCACGAGCAGTACTTC
abundance: few; j_gene: TRBJ1-1; d_gene: .; v_gene: TRBV29-1; CDR3aa: CSVESGPMNTEAFF; CDR3nt: TGCAGCGTTGAGTCGGGCCCCATGAACACTGAAGCTTTCTTT
abundance: .; j_gene: TRBJ1-3; d_gene: .; v_gene: TRBV9; CDR3aa: CASSPGISGNTIYF; CDR3nt: TGTGCCAGCAGCCCAGGGATCTCTGGAAACACCATATATTTT
abundance: .; j_gene: TRBJ1-5; d_gene: .; v_gene: TRBV11-2; CDR3aa: CASSLVLPQPQHF; CDR3nt: TGTGCCAGCAGCTTAGTTCTTCCTCAGCCCCAGCATTTT
abundance: .; j_gene: TRBJ1-1; d_gene: TRBD1; v_gene: TRBV19; CDR3aa: CASSRTGTEAFF; CDR3nt: TGTGCCAGTAGCCGGACAGGCACTGAAGCTTTCTTT
abundance: .; j_gene: TRBJ2-7; d_gene: TRBD2; v_gene: TRBV19; CDR3aa: CASSMGGMTYEQYF; CDR3nt: TGTGCCAGTAGTATGGGAGGGATGACCTACGAGCAGTACTTC
abundance: .; j_gene: TRBJ1-2; d_gene: .; v_gene: TRBV4-2; CDR3aa: CASSQEAGRNYGYTF; CDR3nt: TGTGCCAGCAGCCAAGAGGCGGGCAGGAACTATGGCTACACCTTC
abundance: .; j_gene: TRBJ1-2; d_gene: TRBD1; v_gene: TRBV5-1; CDR3aa: CASSPGTGGLRGYTF; CDR3nt: TGCGCCAGCAGCCCCGGGACAGGGGGCCTTCGAGGCTACACCTTC
abundance: .; j_gene: TRBJ2-6; d_gene: .; v_gene: TRBV4-3; CDR3aa: CASSQDPARSSGANVLTF; CDR3nt: TGCGCCAGCAGCCAAGATCCCGCCAGGTCCTCTGGGGCCAACGTCCTGACTTTC
abundance: .; j_gene: TRBJ1-1; d_gene: .; v_gene: TRBV29-1; CDR3aa: CSVEGRLNTEAFF; CDR3nt: TGCAGCGTTGAAGGTCGGCTGAACACTGAAGCTTTCTTT
abundance: few; j_gene: TRBJ2-4; d_gene: .; v_gene: TRBV7-2; CDR3aa: CASSLGGYIQYF; CDR3nt: TGTGCCAGCAGCTTAGGGGGCTACATTCAGTACTTC
abundance: .; j_gene: TRBJ1-2; d_gene: .; v_gene: TRBV4-3; CDR3aa: CASSQERGGGYTF; CDR3nt: TGCGCCAGCAGCCAAGAAAGAGGGGGTGGCTACACCTTC
abundance: .; j_gene: TRBJ2-7; d_gene: .; v_gene: TRBV9; CDR3aa: CASSVGDPTGLSEQYF; CDR3nt: TGTGCCAGCAGCGTAGGAGACCCTACGGGCTTATCCGAGCAGTACTTC
abundance: once; j_gene: TRBJ2-7; d_gene: TRBD2; v_gene: TRBV4-2; CDR3aa: CASSQETSGSSYEQYF; CDR3nt: TGTGCCAGCAGCCAAGAAACCAGCGGGAGCTCCTACGAGCAGTACTTC
abundance: .; j_gene: TRBJ2-1; d_gene: TRBD2; v_gene: TRBV10-1; CDR3aa: CASSELATSGMDEQFF; CDR3nt: TGCGCCAGCAGTGAACTCGCCACTAGCGGGATGGATGAGCAGTTCTTC
abundance: many; j_gene: TRBJ2-5; d_gene: .; v_gene: TRBV21-1; CDR3aa: CATKWGIQETQYF; CDR3nt: TGTGCCACCAAGTGGGGGATCCAAGAGACCCAGTACTTC
abundance: .; j_gene: TRBJ2-5; d_gene: .; v_gene: TRBV12-5; CDR3aa: CASGPNPIRGYQETQYF; CDR3nt: TGTGCTAGTGGTCCAAATCCGATACGGGGGTACCAAGAGACCCAGTACTTC
abundance: .; j_gene: TRBJ2-5; d_gene: TRBD2; v_gene: TRBV5-4; CDR3aa: CASSSGGDSSLKETQYF; CDR3nt: TGTGCCAGCAGCTCGGGGGGAGATAGCTCCCTGAAAGAGACCCAGTACTTC
abundance: few; j_gene: TRBJ1-1; d_gene: .; v_gene: TRBV30; CDR3aa: CGLGWPEAFF; CDR3nt: TGTGGCCTTGGGTGGCCTGAAGCTTTCTTT
abundance: few; j_gene: TRBJ1-2; d_gene: .; v_gene: TRBV30; CDR3aa: CAWSVQGKGYGYTF; CDR3nt: TGTGCCTGGAGTGTACAGGGAAAAGGCTATGGCTACACCTTC
abundance: many; j_gene: TRBJ2-4; d_gene: .; v_gene: TRBV13; CDR3aa: CASSPPGPANIQYF; CDR3nt: TGTGCCAGCAGCCCGCCGGGGCCAGCAAACATTCAGTACTTC
abundance: few; j_gene: TRBJ1-5; d_gene: TRBD1; v_gene: TRBV29-1; CDR3aa: CSASTGGGQPQHF; CDR3nt: TGCAGCGCGTCGACAGGGGGGGGTCAGCCCCAGCATTTT
abundance: .; j_gene: TRBJ2-7; d_gene: .; v_gene: TRBV27; CDR3aa: CASGKDGSYEQYF; CDR3nt: TGTGCCAGCGGAAAGGACGGTTCCTACGAGCAGTACTTC
abundance: .; j_gene: TRBJ1-1; d_gene: .; v_gene: TRBV7-9; CDR3aa: CASSFAYNTEAFF; CDR3nt: TGTGCCAGCAGCTTCGCTTACAACACTGAAGCTTTCTTT
abundance: .; j_gene: TRBJ1-4; d_gene: .; v_gene: TRBV18; CDR3aa: CASSGTGDNEKLFF; CDR3nt: TGTGCCAGCTCTGGGACGGGAGATAATGAAAAACTGTTTTTT
abundance: .; j_gene: TRBJ1-1; d_gene: .; v_gene: TRBV18; CDR3aa: CASSPYQDNGEAFF; CDR3nt: TGTGCCAGCTCACCATATCAGGACAACGGGGAAGCTTTCTTT
abundance: .; j_gene: TRBJ1-1; d_gene: .; v_gene: TRBV6-5; CDR3aa: CASSRRGRWTEAFF; CDR3nt: TGTGCCAGCTCTCGAAGGGGGAGGTGGACTGAAGCTTTCTTT